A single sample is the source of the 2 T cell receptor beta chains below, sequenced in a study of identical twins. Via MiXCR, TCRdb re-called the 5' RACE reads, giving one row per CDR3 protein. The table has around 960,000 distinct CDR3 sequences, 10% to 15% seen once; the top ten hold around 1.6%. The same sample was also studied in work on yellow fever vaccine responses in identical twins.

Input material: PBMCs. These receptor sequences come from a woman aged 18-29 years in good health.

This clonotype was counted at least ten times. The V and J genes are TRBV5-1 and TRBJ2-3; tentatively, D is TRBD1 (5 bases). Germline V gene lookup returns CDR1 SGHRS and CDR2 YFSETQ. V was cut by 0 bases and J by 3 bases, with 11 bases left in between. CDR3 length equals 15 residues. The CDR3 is CASSLARQLTDTQYF. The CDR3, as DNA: TGCGCCAGCAGCTTGGCCAGACAGCTGACAGATACGCAGTATTTT.

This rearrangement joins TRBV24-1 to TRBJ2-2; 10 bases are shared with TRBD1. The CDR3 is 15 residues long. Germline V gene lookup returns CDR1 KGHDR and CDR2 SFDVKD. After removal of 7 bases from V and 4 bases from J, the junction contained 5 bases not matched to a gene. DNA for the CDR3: TGTGCCACCAGCTCGGGACAGGGGATCACCGGGGAGCTGTTTTTT. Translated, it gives CATSSGQGITGELFF.